The present T cell receptor (beta chain) was sequenced within a study of blood T cell repertoires in COVID-19. Study background: Samples representing acute and convalescent COVID-19 were sourced from the United States, Italy and Spain. In each case, the material was cDNA or gDNA derived from T cells, B-cell-depleted T cells, or PBMCs.

Per the authors' pipeline: Scientists estimated how many nucleated cells there were by amplifying reference gene primers. Using immunoSEQ multiplex PCR, the repertoire was profiled, and TCRdb retains in-frame clones only, with some absent. V, J and clone size were drawn from that table, and D and trimming were deduced from the DNA. The sample lists roughly 42,000 clones; roughly nine tenths were seen once. The CDR3 has 15 amino acids. In germline, CDR1 is SGHRS, CDR2 YFSETQ. The V gene end was trimmed by 4 bases and the J gene end by 1 base; junction bases not matched to a gene: 7. The TCR sequence derives from a man aged 25 to 40 with active or convalescent COVID-19. Sequenced sample: peripheral blood. J is TRBJ1-2 and V is TRBV5-1, with 7 bases lining up with TRBD1. CDR3 region: CASSAGQDVNYGYTF. The CDR3 DNA follows: TGCGCCAGCAGCGCAGGACAGGACGTTAACTATGGCTACACCTTC.